This TCR beta chain comes out of a study of blood T cell repertoires in COVID-19. Study in general: The samples span acute and convalescent COVID-19 from the United States, Italy and Spain.

As handled by the study authors: Scientists estimated how many nucleated cells there were by amplifying reference gene primers. TCRdb's table, derived via immunoSEQ multiplex PCR, lists solely in-frame clones and lacks some. D and trimming were read from the DNA, whereas the V and J calls and clone size are those reported in that table. Of about 250,000 clones listed, approximately 92% were seen once; the top ten hold about 2.2%. The age range of participants was 18 to 89 years, with residence in some 25 US areas. V was trimmed by 3 bases and J by 4 bases, leaving 7 bases between them. CDR3 length: 14 amino acids. From germline, CDR1 is MDHEN and CDR2 SYDVKM.

The source of this sequence is a woman aged 18-29 years who had recovered from COVID-19. J is TRBJ2-6 and V is TRBV28; D may be TRBD2 (5 bases). The specimen sequenced was PBMCs or T cells enriched from blood (not recorded which). CDR3 protein: CASSFPGGANVLTF. The CDR3 nucleotides are TGTGCCAGCAGTTTTCCGGGGGGGGCCAACGTCCTGACTTTC.